These 24 T cell receptor beta chains were all obtained from the same sample, sequenced in a study of T cells in Graves' hyperthyroidism and ophthalmopathy. Amplified regions were TCR beta CDR3 sequences from RNA transcripts. HTBI primers were used for first-round RT-PCR of the TCR CDR3. Via MiXCR, TCRdb re-called the multiplex PCR reads, giving one row per CDR3 protein. Of approximately 520,000 distinct CDR3 sequences in the sample, approximately 25% were seen once. Sequenced sample: blood. Receptor source: a woman in her thirties with Graves' ophthalmopathy.

The V call is TRBV6-4, the J call TRBJ1-2; 7 bases match TRBD1. The V segment lost 5 bases and the J segment 0 bases; nucleotides outside the gene matches: 6. The CDR3 spans 15 residues. Germline CDR1 reads MRHNA; CDR2 reads SNTAGT. The CDR3 is CASSYTGDPNYGYTF. CDR3 in DNA: TGTGCCAGCAGTTACACAGGGGACCCTAACTATGGCTACACCTTC.

The gene calls are TRBV12-3 or TRBV12-4 and TRBJ2-5, with unresolved D. The CDR3 spans 13 residues. V lost 3 bases, J lost 5 bases, and 10 bases lay in between. The CDR3: CASSFMLEETQYF. CDR3 nucleotide sequence: TGTGCCAGCAGTTTCATGCTGGAGGAGACCCAGTACTTC.

This clonotype was seen only a few times. This rearrangement joins TRBV2 to TRBJ2-2, with 7 bases aligning to TRBD2. Germline trimming cut 8 bases from V and 1 base from J; bases unmatched to any gene: 1. This CDR3 is 13 amino acids long. Germline lookup yields CDR1 SNHLY and CDR2 FYNNEI. The CDR3 nucleotides read TGTGCCAGCGGGGGGGGGAACACCGGGGAGCTGTTTTTT. Translating it yields CASGGGNTGELFF.

J is TRBJ1-1 and V is TRBV6-1, with TRBD1 matching over 9 bases. The germline V gene has CDR1 MNHNS and CDR2 SASEGT. The length of the CDR3 is 13 residues. The J segment lost 12 bases and the V segment lost 6 bases, leaving 11 bases of the junction unmatched. The CDR3 DNA follows: TGTGCCAGCAGCGGGACAGGGAAGCGGGTGACTTTCTTT. Protein product: CASSGTGKRVTFF.

This clonotype was found many times. The V gene is TRBV20-1, the J gene TRBJ2-5; D remains ambiguous. V lost 3 bases and J lost 3, with 11 bases in between. The CDR3 totals 13 residues. Germline CDR1 is DFQATT and CDR2 is SNEGSKA (reference sequence). CDR3 bases: TGCAGTGCTAGGCGGACGGATAAAGAGACCCAGTACTTC. Encoded protein: CSARRTDKETQYF.

This clonotype was counted at least ten times. The V gene is TRBV11-1, the J gene TRBJ1-2, with TRBD1 matching 8 bases. There are 16 residues in the CDR3. After removal of 1 base from V and 8 bases from J, the junction contained 12 bases not matched to a gene. In germline, CDR1 is SGHAT, CDR2 FQDESV (reference sequence). The CDR3 region is CASSLGGQVELGGYTF. The CDR3 DNA follows: TGTGCCAGCAGCTTAGGGGGACAGGTGGAGTTGGGAGGCTACACCTTC.

This clonotype turned up a few times. V usage is TRBV5-1 and J usage is TRBJ2-7; 16 bases are a match to TRBD2. The germline V gene encodes CDR1 SGHRS and CDR2 YFSETQ. V lost 4 bases, J lost 5 bases, and 15 bases stayed unmatched. The CDR3 contains 19 residues. In DNA, the CDR3 is TGCGCCAGCAGCCAGACCCAGGGACTAGCGGGAGGGCCGATCCACGAGCAGTACTTC. Translation: CASSQTQGLAGGPIHEQYF. The whole variable domain, filled in from reference TRBV5-1 and TRBJ2-7, reads KAGVTQTPRYLIKTRGQQVTLSCSPISGHRSVSWYQQTPGQGLQFLFEYFSETQRNKGNFPGRFSGRQFSNSRSEMNVSTLELGDSALYLCASSQTQGLAGGPIHEQYFGPGTRLTVT.

This clonotype was picked up many times. This chain connects TRBV4-1 to TRBJ2-7; D possibly uses TRBD1 or TRBD2 (6 bases each). CDR3 length equals 14 residues. Germline V gene data show CDR1 as MGHRA and CDR2 as YSYEKL. V shed 1 base and J shed 2 bases, with 9 bases lying between them. CDR3 in DNA: TGCGCCAGCAGCCAAGCGGGGGCCACCTACGAGCAGTACTTC. It is translated as CASSQAGATYEQYF.

The J gene is TRBJ2-2, the V gene TRBV11-2; D is perhaps TRBD1 or TRBD2 (5 bases each). This CDR3 has 16 residues. Deletions cut 2 bases from V and 4 bases from J, with 14 bases between. Per germline, CDR1 SGHAT and CDR2 FQNNGV. CDR3 nucleotide sequence: TGTGCCAGCAGCTTACAAGTGGGGACGGCCACCGGGGAGCTGTTTTTT. This encodes CASSLQVGTATGELFF.

Ten or more counts support this clonotype. This sequence joins TRBV7-9 and TRBJ2-7; 9 bases are shared with TRBD1. The length of the CDR3 is 13 residues. From germline, CDR1 is SEHNR and CDR2 FQNEAQ (reference sequence). The ends lost 5 bases at V and 12 bases at J; junction bases unmatched: 11. The CDR3 sequence is CASSPIDRGYMYF. The CDR3 DNA reads as TGTGCCAGCAGCCCCATCGACAGGGGGTATATGTACTTC.

This clonotype was observed at least ten times. The V call is TRBV12-3 or TRBV12-4, the J call TRBJ1-5; D is unresolved. This CDR3 is 14 amino acids long. V was cut by 5 bases and J by 6 bases, with 14 bases left in between. CDR3: CASSLDIFGQPQHF. The CDR3 DNA sequence: TGTGCCAGCAGTCTAGATATCTTCGGTCAGCCCCAGCATTTT.

This clonotype was observed at least ten times. The V and J genes are TRBV14 and TRBJ1-2; D is undetermined. Germline CDR1 and CDR2: SGHDN and FVKESK. This CDR3 has 13 amino acids. Deletions cut 1 base from V and 9 bases from J, with 12 bases between. The CDR3 sequence: CASSQVYRMSYTF. In nucleotides, the CDR3 is TGTGCCAGCAGCCAAGTCTACAGAATGAGCTACACCTTC.

This clonotype occurred a few times. This sequence joins TRBV5-1 and TRBJ2-2, with 9 positions matching TRBD2. The CDR3 covers 16 residues. Germline CDR1 and CDR2: SGHRS and YFSETQ. J was trimmed by 2 bases and V by 4 bases; bases with no gene match: 6. CDR3 region: CASSPAGGLNTGELFF. The CDR3 nucleotides are TGCGCCAGCAGCCCCGCGGGGGGGCTAAACACCGGGGAGCTGTTTTTT.

This clonotype turned up a few times. The V call is TRBV11-2, the J call TRBJ1-1; the D gene is possibly TRBD1 (5 bases). Trimming removed 8 bases at V and 1 base at J, with 11 bases between. The CDR3 loop spans 13 amino acids. CDR1 and CDR2 (germline): SGHAT, FQNNGV. CDR3 in amino acids: CASQRGTNTEAFF. CDR3 sequence (DNA): TGTGCCAGCCAGCGAGGGACGAACACTGAAGCTTTCTTT. Drawing the rest from reference TRBV11-2 and TRBJ1-1, the complete variable domain is EAGVAQSPRYKIIEKRQSVAFWCNPISGHATLYWYQQILGQGPKLLIQFQNNGVVDDSQLPKDRFSAERLKGVDSTLKIQPAKLEDSAVYLCASQRGTNTEAFFGQGTRLTVV.

In this sample, this clonotype turned up many times. The rearrangement joins TRBV4-1 to TRBJ1-3; the D is unclear. The CDR3 covers 16 residues. Deletions cut 0 bases from V and 0 bases from J, with 9 bases between. Germline V CDR1 and CDR2: MGHRA, YSYEKL. The CDR3, as DNA: TGCGCCAGCAGCCAAGACGTGACGGCCTCTGGAAACACCATATATTTT. It translates to CASSQDVTASGNTIYF.

This clonotype appeared a few times. The rearrangement links TRBV28 to TRBJ2-7; D gene unclear. CDR3 length equals 15 residues. V gave up 2 bases and J gave up 0 bases, with 11 bases separating them. Germline CDR1 is MDHEN and CDR2 is SYDVKM. Here the CDR3 DNA reads TGTGCCAGCAGTTTACTGCCAGAAATCTCCTACGAGCAGTACTTC. Protein product: CASSLLPEISYEQYF.

The rearrangement joins TRBV6-2 or TRBV6-3 to TRBJ1-5; tentatively, D is TRBD1 (6 bases). Trimming pared 2 bases from V and 6 bases from J, leaving 17 bases between. The CDR3 has 16 amino acids. The germline CDR1 and CDR2 sequences are MNHEY and SVGEGT. The CDR3 reads CASSYPNRVSGQPQHF. DNA of the CDR3: TGTGCCAGCAGTTACCCAAACAGGGTTTCCGGTCAGCCCCAGCATTTT.

The gene calls are TRBV12-3 or TRBV12-4 and TRBJ2-7; 9 nucleotides line up with TRBD1. With V trimmed by 5 bases and J by 5 bases, 10 bases remained unmatched. The CDR3 totals 15 residues. The CDR3 region is CASSRTGGDKDEQYF. The CDR3 DNA sequence: TGTGCCAGCAGTAGAACAGGGGGCGATAAGGACGAGCAGTACTTC.

The chain links TRBV29-1 to TRBJ1-1; tentative D call: TRBD1 (5 bases). Germline V CDR1 and CDR2: SQVTM, ANQGSEA. Deletions cut 5 bases from V and 5 bases from J, with 18 bases between. The CDR3 is 14 residues long. CDR3 nucleotide sequence: TGCAGCGTTAAAGCCGGGACCCAGAGAACTGAAGCTTTCTTT. Translating gives CSVKAGTQRTEAFF. Drawing the rest from reference TRBV29-1 and TRBJ1-1, the complete variable domain is SAVISQKPSRDICQRGTSLTIQCQVDSQVTMMFWYRQQPGQSLTLIATANQGSEATYESGFVIDKFPISRPNLTFSTLTVSNMSPEDSSIYLCSVKAGTQRTEAFFGQGTRLTVV.

Of note for this clonotype: The junction departs from the called germline gene at one end, perhaps through a read error. The chain combines TRBV3-1 with TRBJ1-1, with D possibly matching TRBD1 (6 bases). The CDR3 sequence is 14 residues long. CDR1 is LGHDT and CDR2 is YNNKEL in the germline V gene (reference sequence). In DNA form, the CDR3 reads TGTGCCAGCAGCCCCACGTCAGGGGTCACTGAATCTTTCTTT. This translates into CASSPTSGVTESFF.

The chain is built from TRBV19 and TRBJ1-5; D remains ambiguous. Trimming cost V 8 bases and J 3 bases, with 11 bases left between them. Germline-derived CDR1 and CDR2 are LNHDA and SQIVND (reference sequence). This CDR3 is 13 amino acids long. CDR3 loop: CASFGRYNQPQHF. The CDR3 DNA reads as TGTGCCAGTTTTGGGCGGTACAATCAGCCCCAGCATTTT.

This clonotype was seen repeatedly, ten times or more. V gene TRBV6-1 combines with J gene TRBJ1-2; TRBD1 matches at 7 bases. Germline V CDR1 and CDR2: MNHNS, SASEGT. The ends lost 6 bases at V and 2 bases at J; junction bases unmatched: 3. The CDR3 runs to 13 residues. CDR3 amino acids: CASRLGQNYGYTF. Here the CDR3 DNA reads TGTGCCAGCAGATTGGGACAGAACTATGGCTACACCTTC.

The sample holds many counts of this clonotype. The chain links TRBV5-1 to TRBJ1-1, with a tentative D call TRBD1 (6 bases). Trimming shortened V by 4 bases and J by 12 bases, and 16 bases separated the two germline ends. The CDR3 is 12 residues long. CDR1 is SGHRS, CDR2 YFSETQ, per germline. The CDR3 DNA reads as TGCGCCAGCAGCCTCGGACAGTCGATTTCTTTCTTT. Its translation is CASSLGQSISFF.

This clonotype was seen at least ten times. The chain employs TRBV28 and TRBJ1-1; D is unresolved. V lost 4 bases and J 1 base, leaving 22 bases between the germline ends. Germline CDR1 MDHEN, CDR2 SYDVKM. The CDR3 consists of 18 residues. DNA of the CDR3: TGTGCCAGCAGTTCCTCCGGGTCCTGGGAGTTCAGGAACACTGAAGCTTTCTTT. Translating gives CASSSSGSWEFRNTEAFF. Based on the CDR3 plus reference TRBV28 and TRBJ1-1, the full variable domain is DVKVTQSSRYLVKRTGEKVFLECVQDMDHENMFWYRQDPGLGLRLIYFSYDVKMKEKGDIPEGYSVSREKKERFSLILESASTNQTSMYLCASSSSGSWEFRNTEAFFGQGTRLTVV.